A selection of T cell receptor beta chains follows, all from one sample in a study of radiation and T cells in renal cell carcinoma. Using immunoSEQ multiplex PCR, the repertoire was profiled, and TCRdb retains in-frame clones only, with some absent. The table shows roughly 58,000 clones, with about 74% occurring only once. The sample in question was blood, obtained from a patient whose treatment included radiotherapy and nephrectomy. The receptors originated from a man aged 60 to 75 with renal cell carcinoma. CDR3s include the opening cysteine and the closing phenylalanine or tryptophan.

V	J	CDR3
TRBV5-1	TRBJ2-5	CASSLGTSGQETQYF
TRBV4-2	TRBJ1-4	CASSPEGSNSEKLFF
TRBV2	TRBJ2-2	CASGGGRTGELFF
TRBV18	TRBJ2-7	CASSPRSVSEQYF
TRBV14	TRBJ2-5	CASSQDRRGHQETQYF
TRBV7-2	TRBJ2-3	CASSLAGGRADTQYF
TRBV19	TRBJ1-5	CASSIPGQGPNQPQHF
TRBV11-3	TRBJ2-7	CASSSTGTSAEQYF
TRBV7-2	TRBJ2-3	CASSSWLGDTQYF
TRBV4-3	TRBJ1-2	CASSQVTGGVDGYTF
TRBV5-6	NA	CASSDPGQGTYEQYF
TRBV6-5	TRBJ2-3	CASRTSGSTDTQYF
TRBV6-5	TRBJ1-1	CASSSVAGNTEAFF
TRBV7-2	TRBJ2-3	CASSSPPGESHTQYF
TRBV4-3	TRBJ2-3	CASSQEFTLDTQYF
TRBV6-1	TRBJ1-5	CASSEFPGQPQHF
TRBV12-5	TRBJ2-1	CASGLGRTNNEQFF
TRBV7-9	TRBJ1-2	CASSLGTEYGYTF
TRBV2	TRBJ2-7	CASSEGQIYEQYF
TRBV9	TRBJ2-1	CASSGRGEGYNEQFF
TRBV7-2	TRBJ1-2	CASSIRGAGEFAGYTF
TRBV11-3	TRBJ2-5	CASSPNGLSGETQYF
TRBV18	TRBJ2-7	CASSPGPDREQYF
TRBV7-9	TRBJ2-4	CASSFQAGGNIQYF
TRBV6-1	TRBJ1-2	CASSPDRANYGYTF
TRBV10-1	TRBJ2-1	CASSEAGVSNEQFF
TRBV10-1	TRBJ2-4	CASSESNLAKNIQYF
TRBV30	TRBJ2-3	CAWDLLNTQYF
TRBV7-9	TRBJ1-2	CASSLISNPNYGYTF
TRBV19	TRBJ1-4	CASSHREEKLFF
TRBV19	TRBJ2-3	CASSISQTETDTQYF
TRBV5-1	TRBJ1-5	CASSLVTGGDQPQHF
TRBV7-6	TRBJ2-2	CASSFIQGTGELFF